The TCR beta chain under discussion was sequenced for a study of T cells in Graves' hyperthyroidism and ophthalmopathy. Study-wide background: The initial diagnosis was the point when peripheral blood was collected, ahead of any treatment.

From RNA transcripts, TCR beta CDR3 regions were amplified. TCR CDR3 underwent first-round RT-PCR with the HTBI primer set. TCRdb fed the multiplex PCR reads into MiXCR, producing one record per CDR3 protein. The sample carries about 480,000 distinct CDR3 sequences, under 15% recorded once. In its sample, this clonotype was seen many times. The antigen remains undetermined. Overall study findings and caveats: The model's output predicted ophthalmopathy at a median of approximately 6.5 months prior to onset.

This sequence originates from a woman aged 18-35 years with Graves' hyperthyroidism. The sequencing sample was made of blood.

The CDR3 spells CASSKVGNYNEQFF. CDR3 DNA: TGTGCCAGCAGCAAAGTGGGGAACTACAATGAGCAGTTCTTC. The chain has TRBV11-2 and TRBJ2-1; no definite D call. This CDR3 region has 14 residues. Trimming removed 5 bases from V and 3 bases from J, with 11 bases in between. Germline V gene sequence: CDR1 SGHAT, CDR2 FQNNGV.